The 10 T cell receptor beta chains presented below share a single source sample, sequenced in a study of CD8 T cells in ankylosing spondylitis. TCRdb reanalysed the 5' RACE reads using MiXCR and keeps one entry per CDR3 protein. Of about 420,000 distinct CDR3 sequences in the sample, more than 20% were seen once. Whole-study results and caveats: Roughly eight highly homologous variants made up a TCR beta motif that seemed to typify ankylosing spondylitis blood.

The antigens for these receptors are not known. Sequenced input: blood, either unsorted or a sorted T cell fraction (not recorded which). These receptors were collected from a male donor with ankylosing spondylitis.

This clonotype has just a few counts. This chain joins TRBV27 and TRBJ2-7, with TRBD2 matching over 7 bases. The CDR3 consists of 12 residues. The ends lost 6 bases at V and 9 bases at J; junction bases unmatched: 8. Germline lookup yields CDR1 MNHEY and CDR2 SMNVEV (reference sequence). This chain's CDR3 is CASSVTSVRQYF. The CDR3 coding sequence is TGTGCCAGCAGCGTTACTAGCGTTCGGCAGTACTTC.

The rearrangement uses TRBV28 and TRBJ1-6; D perhaps matches TRBD1 (5 bases). The CDR3 loop spans 15 amino acids. Per germline, CDR1 MDHEN and CDR2 SYDVKM. V gave up 2 bases and J gave up 10 bases, with 15 bases separating them. The CDR3 loop reads CASSLTQGLGSPLHF. CDR3 nucleotides: TGTGCCAGCAGTTTAACTCAGGGACTTGGATCACCCCTCCACTTT.

In this sample, this clonotype turned up a few times. The J gene is TRBJ2-5, the V gene TRBV25-1; D possibly corresponds to TRBD2 (6 bases). V was shortened by 6 bases and J by 10 bases, with 27 bases between the two germline ends. This CDR3 spans 16 amino acids. Germline CDR1 is MGHDK and CDR2 is SYGVNS. CDR3 loop: CASRTIIDSRREGQYF. Written as DNA, the CDR3 is TGTGCCAGCAGGACTATAATCGACAGTAGGAGGGAAGGCCAGTACTTC.

This clonotype was seen a few times. The V gene is TRBV5-1, the J gene TRBJ2-7; a possible D gene is TRBD2 (6 bases). The CDR3 has 14 amino acids. V dropped 3 bases and J dropped 3 bases, with 13 bases sitting between them. Germline CDR1 reads SGHRS; CDR2 reads YFSETQ. As DNA, the CDR3 is TGCGCCAGCAGCTGGGACTTGACGAACTACGAGCAGTACTTC. It is translated as CASSWDLTNYEQYF.

V is TRBV19 and J is TRBJ1-1, with unresolved D. Germline V gene sequence: CDR1 LNHDA, CDR2 SQIVND (reference sequence). The CDR3 contains 13 residues. The CDR3 DNA reads as TGTGCGACGCTTCGCTTGGGTGGGACTGAAGCTTTCTTT. It encodes CATLRLGGTEAFF.

This rearrangement joins TRBV12-3 or TRBV12-4 to TRBJ2-6, with unresolved D. CDR3 length: 13 residues. The ends were cut back, 7 bases at V and 0 bases at J, with 4 bases in the middle. In DNA form, the CDR3 reads TGTGCCAGCACTAGCTCTGGGGCCAACGTCCTGACTTTC. Its translation: CASTSSGANVLTF.

This chain joins TRBV18 and TRBJ2-7; tentatively, D is TRBD1 (5 bases). V lost 3 bases and J 2 bases, leaving 11 bases between the germline ends. CDR3 length: 14 residues. Germline CDR1 is KGHSH and CDR2 is LQKENI. CDR3 DNA: TGTGCCAGCTCACCGACAGAATTGGCCTACGAGCAGTACTTC. Protein: CASSPTELAYEQYF.

The gene calls are TRBV5-6 and TRBJ2-6; tentatively, D is TRBD2 (5 bases). The CDR3 extends over 18 amino acids. Germline CDR1 SGHDT, CDR2 YYEEEE. Trimming shortened V by 3 bases and J by 0 bases, and 16 bases separated the two germline ends. The CDR3 loop reads CASSSTGSLSSGANVLTF. CDR3 bases: TGTGCCAGCAGCTCGACGGGATCCTTATCCTCTGGGGCCAACGTCCTGACTTTC.

This clonotype occurred a few times. The rearrangement uses TRBV5-1 and TRBJ2-3; 9 bases are shared with TRBD1. The CDR3 runs 16 residues. With 4 bases clipped from V and 0 bases from J, the junction kept 6 bases outside the gene matches. Germline CDR1 reads SGHRS; CDR2 reads YFSETQ. The CDR3 loop reads CASSTSQGASTDTQYF. The CDR3 DNA reads TGCGCCAGCAGCACCTCACAGGGGGCGAGCACAGATACGCAGTATTTT.

In this sample, this clonotype turned up many times. The chain employs TRBV7-9 and TRBJ2-1, with D possibly being TRBD1 (5 bases). CDR3 size: 15 residues. V was clipped by 2 bases and J by 2 bases, with 10 bases between them. The V gene's germline CDR1 is SEHNR and CDR2 FQNEAQ (reference sequence). The CDR3 region is CASSLSQGAYNEQFF. In DNA form, the CDR3 reads TGTGCCAGCAGCTTATCCCAGGGTGCCTACAATGAGCAGTTCTTC.